This TCR beta chain was retrieved from a study of blood T cell repertoires in COVID-19. Study summary: The United States, Italy and Spain supplied acute and convalescent COVID-19 samples. PBMCs, B-cell-depleted T cells, or T cells provided the cDNA or gDNA that made up the material.

The CDR3 spans 16 residues. Looked up from germline, CDR1 is SGHRS and CDR2 is YFSETQ. V was shortened by 0 bases and J by 6 bases, with 16 bases between the two germline ends. Authors' data handling: From reference gene primer amplification, estimates of nucleated cell counts were derived. Generated by immunoSEQ multiplex PCR, the TCRdb table keeps only in-frame clones and is missing some. The DNA gave D and trimming, while V, J and clone size come from that table. Of approximately 350,000 clones listed, around four fifths are singletons. This clone has a handful of counts. The origin of this receptor is a man aged 25 to 40 with active or convalescent COVID-19. Sequenced sample: peripheral blood. The V and J genes are TRBV5-1 and TRBJ2-1; a possible D gene is TRBD2 (6 bases). The CDR3 nucleotides read TGCGCCAGCAGCTTGGTTCCTAGCGTGGATGGCAATGAGCAGTTCTTC. It specifies CASSLVPSVDGNEQFF. The full variable domain, rest sourced from reference TRBV5-1 and TRBJ2-1, is KAGVTQTPRYLIKTRGQQVTLSCSPISGHRSVSWYQQTPGQGLQFLFEYFSETQRNKGNFPGRFSGRQFSNSRSEMNVSTLELGDSALYLCASSLVPSVDGNEQFFGPGTRLTVL.